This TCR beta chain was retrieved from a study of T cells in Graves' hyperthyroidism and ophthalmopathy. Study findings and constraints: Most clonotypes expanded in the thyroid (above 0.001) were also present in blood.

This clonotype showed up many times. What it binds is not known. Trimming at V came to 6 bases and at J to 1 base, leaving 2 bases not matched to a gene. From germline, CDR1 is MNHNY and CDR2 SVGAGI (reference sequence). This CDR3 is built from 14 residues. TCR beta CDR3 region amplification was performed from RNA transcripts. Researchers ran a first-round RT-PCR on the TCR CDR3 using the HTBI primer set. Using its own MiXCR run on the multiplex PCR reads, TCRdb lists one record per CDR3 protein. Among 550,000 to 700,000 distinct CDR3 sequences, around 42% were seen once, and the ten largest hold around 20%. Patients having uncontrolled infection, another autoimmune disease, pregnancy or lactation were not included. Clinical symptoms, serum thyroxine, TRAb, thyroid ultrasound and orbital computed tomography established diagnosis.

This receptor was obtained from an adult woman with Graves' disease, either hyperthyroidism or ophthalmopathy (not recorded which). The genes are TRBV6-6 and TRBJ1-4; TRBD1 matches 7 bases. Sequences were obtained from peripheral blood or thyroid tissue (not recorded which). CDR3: CASRNRGTNEKLFF. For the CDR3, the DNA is TGTGCCAGCAGGAACAGGGGAACTAATGAAAAACTGTTTTTT.